This T cell receptor (beta chain) stems from a study of blood T cell repertoires in COVID-19. Measured with immunoSEQ multiplex PCR; TCRdb has only the in-frame clones, and not every one. The data contain 320,000 or so clones, 89% of them singletons. CDR1 is MNHNS and CDR2 is SASEGT in the germline V gene. CDR3 length: 16 amino acids. With 2 bases clipped from V and 2 bases from J, the junction kept 8 bases outside the gene matches. The chain links TRBV6-1 to TRBJ2-5; 7 bases agree with TRBD1. This TCR was sampled from a man aged 55 to 70 who had recovered from COVID-19. Sample: PBMCs or T cells enriched from blood (not recorded which). DNA of the CDR3: TGTGCCAGCAGTGAACTTGGAAGGGGGCCTCAAGAGACCCAGTACTTC. Translating gives CASSELGRGPQETQYF.